One sample yielded the 12 T cell receptor beta chains listed below, sequenced in a study of T-cell memory formation after mild COVID-19. TCRdb re-called the 5' RACE reads through MiXCR, storing one row per CDR3 protein. The table lists 130,000 to 150,000 distinct CDR3 sequences, 6% to 6.5% of them singletons. The sequencing input was PBMCs or a T cell subset sorted from them (not recorded which). The receptors derive from an adult woman who had mild COVID-19 (a few samples of this study predate the infection). Cell type and time point are not known.

The rearrangement uses TRBV12-3 or TRBV12-4 and TRBJ2-3; D unresolved. Trimming stripped 6 bases from V and 2 bases from J, with 9 bases between. The CDR3 loop spans 13 amino acids. The DNA for the CDR3 is TGTGCCAGCAGGGCAGCCAACACAGATACGCAGTATTTT. Its protein product is CASRAANTDTQYF.

The chain employs TRBV7-9 and TRBJ2-1; possibly TRBD2 for D (6 bases). The CDR3 sequence is 14 residues long. Germline V gives CDR1 SEHNR, CDR2 FQNEAQ (reference sequence). V lost 5 bases, J lost 4 bases, and 12 bases lay in between. The CDR3 DNA follows: TGTGCCAGCAGCAATCCCGGGACTTACAATGAGCAGTTCTTC. Protein sequence: CASSNPGTYNEQFF.

The V and J genes are TRBV20-1 and TRBJ2-1; TRBD2 agrees at 12 bases. Germline V lookup: CDR1 DFQATT, CDR2 SNEGSKA (reference sequence). Trimming removed 6 bases from V and 4 bases from J; junction bases left unmatched: 10. The CDR3 runs 16 residues. The CDR3 loop reads CSAIDRTSGNYNEQFF. The CDR3 region has the DNA TGCAGTGCCATCGACCGGACTAGCGGGAATTACAATGAGCAGTTCTTC.

The chain uses TRBV5-1 and TRBJ2-3; TRBD2 matches 12 bases. The germline V gene has CDR1 SGHRS and CDR2 YFSETQ. V dropped 4 bases and J dropped 3; count of bases not matched to a gene: 9. The CDR3 totals 17 residues. This CDR3 reads CASSTAPTSGSTDTQYF. DNA of the CDR3: TGCGCCAGCAGCACCGCCCCGACTAGCGGGAGTACAGATACGCAGTATTTT.

The chain combines TRBV5-5 with TRBJ2-5; 11 positions match TRBD2. Trimming took 4 bases from V and 3 from J; bases not matched to a gene: 8. The CDR3 is 16 residues long. Germline CDR1 is SGHKS and CDR2 is YYEKEE (reference sequence). CDR3 in amino acids: CASSLRATSGKETQYF. CDR3 DNA: TGTGCCAGCAGCCTGAGGGCGACTAGCGGGAAAGAGACCCAGTACTTC.

At least ten counts were recorded for this clonotype. J is TRBJ1-1 and V is TRBV12-3 or TRBV12-4, with a possible D match to TRBD1 (5 bases). The V and J ends lost 6 bases and 7 bases respectively, with 18 bases between them. The CDR3 runs to 14 residues. In DNA, the CDR3 is TGTGCCAGCAGAATGGGACCCCTAAGGTTTGAAGCTTTCTTT. It encodes CASRMGPLRFEAFF.

The sample holds many counts of this clonotype. The CDR3 bases are TGTGCCAGCAGCTTACAGGGGACCCTGCTGGGCACTGAAGCTTTCTTT. Its protein is CASSLQGTLLGTEAFF. The rearrangement uses TRBV11-2 and TRBJ1-1, with D perhaps TRBD1 (6 bases). The CDR3 runs to 16 residues. Per the germline V gene, CDR1 is SGHAT and CDR2 is FQNNGV. Trimming took off 2 bases at V and 4 bases at J, with 17 bases between the two ends.

This clonotype has a handful of counts. J is TRBJ2-7 and V is TRBV5-1, with 8 positions matching TRBD1. CDR1 SGHRS and CDR2 YFSETQ come from the germline V gene. Trimming took 4 bases from V and 2 from J; bases not matched to a gene: 5. The CDR3 is 14 residues long. CDR3 DNA sequence: TGCGCCAGCAGCCAAGGGGACAGGACCTACGAGCAGTACTTC. Amino acids: CASSQGDRTYEQYF.

The chain's CDR3 is CASSQVGGSYADTQYF. For the CDR3, the DNA is TGTGCCAGCAGCCAAGTTGGAGGGTCGTACGCGGATACGCAGTATTTT. J is TRBJ2-3 and V is TRBV3-1; TRBD2 is a possible D gene (6 bases). CDR1 is LGHDT and CDR2 is YNNKEL in the germline V gene (reference sequence). V gave up 1 base and J gave up 6 bases, with 17 bases separating them. This CDR3 is 16 amino acids long.

This clonotype appeared many times. The genes are TRBV7-9 and TRBJ1-1, with TRBD1 matching over 12 bases. V gave up 2 bases and J gave up 1 base; unmatched junction bases: 14. The V gene's germline CDR1 is SEHNR and CDR2 FQNEAQ (reference sequence). The length of the CDR3 is 20 residues. The CDR3 DNA sequence: TGTGCCAGCAGCTTACCCCTTTACCGGGACAGGGGGCTTGGGAACACTGAAGCTTTCTTT. This sequence encodes CASSLPLYRDRGLGNTEAFF.

This clonotype was seen more than once but under ten times. The chain joins TRBV18 to TRBJ1-1; the D is unclear. Germline V gene sequence: CDR1 KGHSH, CDR2 LQKENI. The ends were cut back, 3 bases at V and 2 bases at J, with 13 bases in the middle. The CDR3 is 15 residues long. CDR3 amino acids: CASSPRALANTEAFF. The CDR3 DNA reads TGTGCCAGCTCACCGAGGGCTTTGGCAAACACTGAAGCTTTCTTT.

This clonotype was counted many times. The V call is TRBV12-3 or TRBV12-4, the J call TRBJ2-1; D unclear. The CDR3 loop spans 11 amino acids. With 6 bases removed from V and 6 bases from J, the gap between germline ends came to 6 bases. This CDR3 reads CASRGFNEQFF. The CDR3 DNA reads TGTGCCAGCAGGGGGTTCAATGAGCAGTTCTTC.